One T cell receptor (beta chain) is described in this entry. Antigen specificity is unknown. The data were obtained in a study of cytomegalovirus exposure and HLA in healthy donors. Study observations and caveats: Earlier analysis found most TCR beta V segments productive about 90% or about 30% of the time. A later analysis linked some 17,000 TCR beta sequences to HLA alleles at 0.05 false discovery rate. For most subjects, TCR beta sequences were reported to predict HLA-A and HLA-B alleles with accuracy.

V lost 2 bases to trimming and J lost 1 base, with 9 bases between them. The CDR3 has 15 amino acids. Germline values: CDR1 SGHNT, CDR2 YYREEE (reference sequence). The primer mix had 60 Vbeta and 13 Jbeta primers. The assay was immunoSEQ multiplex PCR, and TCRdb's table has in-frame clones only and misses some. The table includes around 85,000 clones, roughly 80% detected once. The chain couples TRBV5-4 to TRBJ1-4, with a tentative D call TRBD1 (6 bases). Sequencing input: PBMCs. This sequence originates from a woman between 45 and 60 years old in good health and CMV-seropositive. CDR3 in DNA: TGTGCCAGCAGCTTTACAGGGCTAACTAATGAAAAACTGTTTTTT. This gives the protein CASSFTGLTNEKLFF.